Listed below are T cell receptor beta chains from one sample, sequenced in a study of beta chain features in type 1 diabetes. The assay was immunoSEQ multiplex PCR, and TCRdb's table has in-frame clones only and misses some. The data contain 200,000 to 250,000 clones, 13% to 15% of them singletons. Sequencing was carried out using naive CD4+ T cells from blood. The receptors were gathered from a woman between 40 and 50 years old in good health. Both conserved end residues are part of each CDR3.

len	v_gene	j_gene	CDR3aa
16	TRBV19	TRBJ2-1	CASGGAAGGSYNEQFF
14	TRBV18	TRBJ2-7	CASSRDRARYEQYF
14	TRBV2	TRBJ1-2	CASSVRRENYGYTF
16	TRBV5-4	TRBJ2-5	CASSPGLRDRVGTQYF
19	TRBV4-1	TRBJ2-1	CASSQEVGGALSSYNEQFF
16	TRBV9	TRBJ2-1	CASSVPGRGSYNEQFF
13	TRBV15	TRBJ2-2	CATSRSQTGELFF
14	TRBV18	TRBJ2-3	CASSPRESTDTQYF
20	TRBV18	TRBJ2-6	CASSPPLLTGLGSGANVLTF
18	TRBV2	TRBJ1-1	CASSEGSDRGIGNTEAFF
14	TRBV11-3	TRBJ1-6	CASSGPNLGSPLHF
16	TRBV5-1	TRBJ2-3	CASSLGTRAGTDTQYF
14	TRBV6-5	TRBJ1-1	CASSYPGKNTEAFF
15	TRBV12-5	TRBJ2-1	CASTGLAGGYNEQFF
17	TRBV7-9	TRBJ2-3	CASSLARGLTITDTQYF
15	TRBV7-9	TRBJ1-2	CASSLGTGLNYGYTF
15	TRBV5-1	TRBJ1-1	CASSAQTGLNTEAFF
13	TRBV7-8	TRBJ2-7	CASSLDTSYEQYF
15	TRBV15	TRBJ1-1	CATSRGTVQNTEAFF
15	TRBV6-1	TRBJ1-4	CASSNTGGFDEKLFF